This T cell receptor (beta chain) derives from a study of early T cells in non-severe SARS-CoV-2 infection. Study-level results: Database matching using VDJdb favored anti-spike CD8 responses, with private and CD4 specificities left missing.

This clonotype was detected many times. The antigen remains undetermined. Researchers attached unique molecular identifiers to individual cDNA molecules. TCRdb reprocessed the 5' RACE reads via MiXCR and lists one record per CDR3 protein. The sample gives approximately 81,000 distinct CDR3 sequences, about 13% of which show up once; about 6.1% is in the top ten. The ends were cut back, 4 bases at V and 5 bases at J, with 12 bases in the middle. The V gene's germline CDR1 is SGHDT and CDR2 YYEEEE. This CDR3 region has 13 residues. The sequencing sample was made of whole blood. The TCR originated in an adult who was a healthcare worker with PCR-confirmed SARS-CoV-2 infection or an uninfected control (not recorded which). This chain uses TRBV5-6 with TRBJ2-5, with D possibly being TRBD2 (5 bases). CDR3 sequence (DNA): TGTGCCAGCAGCCGGAGGCCCAAGGAGACCCAGTACTTC. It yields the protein CASSRRPKETQYF.